These T cell receptor beta chains were read from a single sample in a study of cytomegalovirus exposure and HLA in healthy donors. Clones were sequenced by immunoSEQ multiplex PCR, and TCRdb holds only the in-frame ones, with some missing. The table includes some 140,000 clones, around 75% detected once. Sequencing input: PBMCs. All receptors come from a man between 25 and 39 years old in good health and CMV-seropositive. The CDR3 runs from the conserved cysteine through the conserved F or W. The D gene is left open where the match is weak. Only part of the rows carry a size: once, few, many, or a class if the clone is expanded.

J,V,D,size,DNA,CDR3
TRBJ2-1,TRBV5-4,NA,NA,TGTGCCAGCAGCTGGAGGGTTAGCTCCTACAATGAGCAGTTCTTC,CASSWRVSSYNEQFF
TRBJ2-3,TRBV10-1,NA,few,TGCGCCAGCAGTGAGAGGCTAGGGGACACCGCAGATACGCAGTATTTT,CASSERLGDTADTQYF
TRBJ2-7,TRBV28,TRBD2,NA,TGTGCCAGCAGTCCCCCCAGCGGGAGCTACGAGCAGTACTTC,CASSPPSGSYEQYF
TRBJ1-6,TRBV19,NA,NA,TGTGCCAGTAGTATCGGGAGGGTGGGGAATTCACCCCTCCACTTT,CASSIGRVGNSPLHF
TRBJ1-1,TRBV27,NA,NA,TGTGCCAGCAGACGGGACGGGGGCACTGAAGCTTTCTTT,CASRRDGGTEAFF
TRBJ2-3,TRBV21-1,NA,NA,TGTGCCAGCAGAACCAACCTAGAACCCTGCACAGATACGCAGTATTTT,CASRTNLEPCTDTQYF
TRBJ1-2,TRBV9,NA,NA,TGTGCCAGCAGCGTTCCCGCACAGGGACACTATGGCTACACCTTC,CASSVPAQGHYGYTF
TRBJ2-7,TRBV7-3,NA,NA,TGTGCCAGCAGCTTCCAGGGGATCTCCTACGAGCAGTACTTC,CASSFQGISYEQYF
TRBJ2-1,TRBV5-6,TRBD1,NA,TGTGCCAGCGGTGGGACAGGGCTAAGGAATGAGCAGTTCTTC,CASGGTGLRNEQFF
TRBJ2-7,TRBV27,NA,NA,TGTGCCAGCAGCCACCAGGGCAGGGAAGTGGGCGAGCAGTACTTC,CASSHQGREVGEQYF
TRBJ2-7,TRBV28,TRBD2,NA,TGTGCCAGCAGTTTAGTAGTAGGCGCAGAACCTCACCTAGCGGGAGGGTACGAGCAGTACTTC,CASSLVVGAEPHLAGGYEQYF
TRBJ2-7,TRBV27,NA,few,TGTGCCAGCCAAGCGGGCTCCTCCTACGAGCAGTACTTC,CASQAGSSYEQYF
TRBJ2-7,TRBV29-1,TRBD1,NA,TGCAGCGTTGGGGACAGGGCCCGGACCTACGAGCAGTACTTC,CSVGDRARTYEQYF
TRBJ2-2,TRBV27,TRBD1,NA,TGTGCCAGCAGTTCACCCCGGACAGGGGGCGGCACCGGGGAGCTGTTTTTT,CASSSPRTGGGTGELFF
TRBJ1-4,TRBV5-1,NA,NA,TGCGCCAGCAGCTTGGAATCAGGAGGAACTGAAAAACTGTTTTTT,CASSLESGGTEKLFF
TRBJ1-1,TRBV2,NA,NA,TGTGCCAGCAGTCCGAACAGGGAAACTGAAGCTTTCTTT,CASSPNRETEAFF
TRBJ1-6,TRBV9,NA,NA,TGTGCCAGCAGCTGGGGGGGCGGGAATTCACCCCTCCACTTT,CASSWGGGNSPLHF
TRBJ2-5,TRBV1,NA,NA,TGCACCAGCAGCCAAGAGTGGCTAGAGGAGACCCAGTACTTC,CTSSQEWLEETQYF
TRBJ2-7,TRBV7-9,NA,NA,TGTGCCAGCAGCTTATCCCGGGAGAGCTACGAGCAGTACTTC,CASSLSRESYEQYF
TRBJ2-7,TRBV20-1,NA,NA,TGCAGTGCTAGACGGTCGGGCGAGCAGTACTTC,CSARRSGEQYF
TRBJ2-3,TRBV4-1,NA,NA,TGCGCCAGCAGCCAAGTCGGGGGGCCAGATACGCAGTATTTT,CASSQVGGPDTQYF
TRBJ2-2,TRBV29-1,TRBD2,NA,TGCAGCAATGCCGGGACTAGCGGGACCACGAACACCGGGGAGCTGTTTTTT,CSNAGTSGTTNTGELFF
TRBJ2-2,TRBV2,NA,NA,TGTGCCAGCAGTGAAGCACTAGGTCGGGTCACCGGGGAGCTGTTTTTT,CASSEALGRVTGELFF
TRBJ2-7,TRBV4-2,NA,NA,TGTGCCAGCAGCCCCCTTCGAGGCTCCTACGAGCAGTACTTC,CASSPLRGSYEQYF
TRBJ2-2,TRBV4-1,TRBD2,NA,TGCGCCAGCAGCAAGCTACCGGGACTAGCGGGTTCGAACACCGGGGAGCTGTTTTTT,CASSKLPGLAGSNTGELFF
TRBJ2-2,TRBV12-5,NA,NA,TGTGCTAGTGGTTTGGGACTAGTAGAAACCGGGGAGCTGTTTTTT,CASGLGLVETGELFF
TRBJ2-3,TRBV7-9,TRBD2,NA,TGTGCCAGCAGCGGGTCGGCGGGAGCAGATACGCAGTATTTT,CASSGSAGADTQYF
TRBJ2-1,TRBV2,NA,few,TGTGCCAGCAGTGGGCAAATTGGGGCTGGGGCTAGTGGTGAGCAGTTCTTC,CASSGQIGAGASGEQFF
TRBJ1-2,TRBV11-3,NA,NA,TGTGCCAGCAGCTTTACGGGATCCGTCGGCTACACCTTC,CASSFTGSVGYTF
TRBJ2-7,TRBV7-7,NA,few,TGTGCCAGCAGCTTACACACAGAATCCGAGCAGTACTTC,CASSLHTESEQYF
TRBJ1-2,TRBV7-8,NA,NA,TGTGCCAGCAGCTTAGAGGGGACTAACTATGGCTACACCTTC,CASSLEGTNYGYTF
TRBJ1-1,TRBV5-1,NA,NA,TGCGCCAGCAGCTTGGGCGGGAACACTGAAGCTTTCTTT,CASSLGGNTEAFF
TRBJ1-2,TRBV27,NA,NA,TGTGCCAGCAGTTTCCAGGGGATGGGTGGCTACACCTTC,CASSFQGMGGYTF